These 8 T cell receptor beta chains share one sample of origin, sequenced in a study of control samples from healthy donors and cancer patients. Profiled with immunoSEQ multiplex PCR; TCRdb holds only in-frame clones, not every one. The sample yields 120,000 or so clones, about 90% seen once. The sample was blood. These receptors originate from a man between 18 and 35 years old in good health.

CDR3: CASSYPLGDTQYF. CDR3 in DNA: TGTGCCAGCAGTTACCCGCTGGGGGATACGCAGTATTTT. V is TRBV6-5 and J is TRBJ2-3, with unresolved D. Germline CDR1 reads MNHEY; CDR2 reads SVGAGI. The V and J ends lost 2 bases and 6 bases respectively, with 9 bases between them. This CDR3 contains 13 residues.

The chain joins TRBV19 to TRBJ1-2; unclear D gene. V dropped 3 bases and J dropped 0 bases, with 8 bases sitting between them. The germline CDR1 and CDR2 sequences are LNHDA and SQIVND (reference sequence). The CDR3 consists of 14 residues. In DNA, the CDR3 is TGTGCCAGTAGTATCACGGACTCTAACTATGGCTACACCTTC. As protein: CASSITDSNYGYTF.

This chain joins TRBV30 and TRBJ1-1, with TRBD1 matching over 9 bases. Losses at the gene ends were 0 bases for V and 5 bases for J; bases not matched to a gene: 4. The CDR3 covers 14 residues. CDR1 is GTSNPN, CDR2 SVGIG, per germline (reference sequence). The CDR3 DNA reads TGTGCCTGGAGTGTAGAACAGGGGGCGACTGAAGCTTTCTTT. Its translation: CAWSVEQGATEAFF. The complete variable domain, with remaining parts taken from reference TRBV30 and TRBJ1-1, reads SQTIHQWPATLVQPVGSPLSLECTVEGTSNPNLYWYRQAAGRGLQLLFYSVGIGQISSEVPQNLSASRPQDRQFILSSKKLLLSDSGFYLCAWSVEQGATEAFFGQGTRLTVV.

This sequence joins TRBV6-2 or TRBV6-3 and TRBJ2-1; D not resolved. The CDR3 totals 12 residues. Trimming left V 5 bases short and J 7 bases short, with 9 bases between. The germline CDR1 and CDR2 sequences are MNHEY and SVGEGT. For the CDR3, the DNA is TGTGCCAGCAGTGTACAGAGTAATGAGCAGTTCTTC. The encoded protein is CASSVQSNEQFF.

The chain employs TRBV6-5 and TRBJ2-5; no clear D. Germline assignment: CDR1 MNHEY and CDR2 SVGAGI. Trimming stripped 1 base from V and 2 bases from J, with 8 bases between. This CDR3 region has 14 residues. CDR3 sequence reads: CASSYLREQETQYF. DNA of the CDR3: TGTGCCAGCAGTTACTTAAGGGAACAAGAGACCCAGTACTTC.

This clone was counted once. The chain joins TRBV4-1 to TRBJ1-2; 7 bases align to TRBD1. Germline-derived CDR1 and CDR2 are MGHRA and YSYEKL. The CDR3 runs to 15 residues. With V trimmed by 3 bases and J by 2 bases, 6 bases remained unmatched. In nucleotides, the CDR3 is TGCGCCAGCAGCCACCCCGGGACAGTAAACTATGGCTACACCTTC. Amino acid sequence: CASSHPGTVNYGYTF.

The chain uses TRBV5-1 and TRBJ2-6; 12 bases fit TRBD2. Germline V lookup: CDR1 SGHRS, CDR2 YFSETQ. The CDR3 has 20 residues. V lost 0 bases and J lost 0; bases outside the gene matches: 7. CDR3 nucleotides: TGCGCCAGCAGCTTGGCGAGGACTAGCGGGACCATCTCTGGGGCCAACGTCCTGACTTTC. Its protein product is CASSLARTSGTISGANVLTF.

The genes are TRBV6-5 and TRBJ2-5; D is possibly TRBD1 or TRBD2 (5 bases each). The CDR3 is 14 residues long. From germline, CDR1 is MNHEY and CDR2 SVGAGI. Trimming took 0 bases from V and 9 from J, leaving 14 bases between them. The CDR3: CASSYSRGPGAQYF. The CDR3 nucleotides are TGTGCCAGCAGTTACTCGAGGGGTCCCGGGGCCCAGTACTTC.